This is a list of T cell receptor beta chains from one sample in a study of blood T cell repertoires in COVID-19. Here immunoSEQ multiplex PCR was the method, and the copy in TCRdb shows in-frame clones only, minus some. Seen here are roughly 410,000 clones, around 87% observed once, and the top ten hold 2% to 2.5%. Sequenced input: peripheral blood. These receptors all stem from a woman aged 55-69 years with COVID-19, enrolled during active disease. Both conserved end residues are part of each CDR3. D genes are given only for firm matches. The listing skips clone size in some rows; elsewhere it reads once, few, many or a size class.

j_call: TRBJ1-3; clone_size: -; d_call: -; v_call: TRBV15; cdr3_aa: CATSERSGSGNTIYF; cdr3_nt: TGTGCCACCAGCGAGCGTTCGGGGAGCGGAAACACCATATATTTT
j_call: TRBJ2-1; clone_size: -; d_call: -; v_call: TRBV6-5; cdr3_aa: CASRTWGRGDEQFF; cdr3_nt: TGTGCCAGCAGGACATGGGGCAGGGGGGATGAGCAGTTCTTC
j_call: TRBJ2-1; clone_size: few; d_call: -; v_call: TRBV4-1; cdr3_aa: CASSQQVGYNEQFF; cdr3_nt: TGCGCCAGCAGCCAACAGGTTGGATACAATGAGCAGTTCTTC
j_call: TRBJ2-3; clone_size: -; d_call: -; v_call: TRBV4-1; cdr3_aa: CASSLIFLEGTQYF; cdr3_nt: TGCGCCAGCAGCCTTATTTTTTTGGAGGGTACGCAGTATTTT
j_call: TRBJ2-7; clone_size: -; d_call: TRBD2; v_call: TRBV7-3; cdr3_aa: CASSLNWAGGGSYEQYF; cdr3_nt: TGTGCCAGCAGCTTAAATTGGGCGGGGGGGGGCTCCTACGAGCAGTACTTC
j_call: TRBJ1-3; clone_size: -; d_call: -; v_call: TRBV12-2; cdr3_aa: CASRLTTGGNTIYF; cdr3_nt: TGTGCAAGTCGCTTAACGACAGGTGGAAACACCATATATTTT
j_call: TRBJ2-7; clone_size: few; d_call: -; v_call: TRBV3-1/TRBV3-2; cdr3_aa: CASSQDLGAYTYEQYF; cdr3_nt: TGTGCCAGCAGCCAAGATTTGGGAGCTTACACCTACGAGCAGTACTTC
j_call: TRBJ1-2; clone_size: -; d_call: -; v_call: TRBV5-1; cdr3_aa: CASSLADSGPGGYTF; cdr3_nt: TGCGCCAGCAGCTTGGCCGACTCTGGCCCCGGGGGCTACACCTTC
j_call: TRBJ1-1; clone_size: -; d_call: -; v_call: TRBV18; cdr3_aa: CASSPTTGKTEAFF; cdr3_nt: TGTGCCAGCTCACCAACGACGGGGAAGACTGAAGCTTTCTTT
j_call: TRBJ2-1; clone_size: -; d_call: -; v_call: TRBV28; cdr3_aa: CASRTLTGDSGYNEQFF; cdr3_nt: TGTGCCAGCAGGACATTGACTGGGGACAGCGGGTACAATGAGCAGTTCTTC
j_call: TRBJ1-1; clone_size: -; d_call: -; v_call: TRBV6-5; cdr3_aa: CASSYSGGPSRPEAFF; cdr3_nt: TGTGCCAGCAGTTACTCGGGGGGACCCTCCCGGCCTGAAGCTTTCTTT
j_call: TRBJ1-2; clone_size: -; d_call: -; v_call: TRBV18; cdr3_aa: CASSREEYYGYTF; cdr3_nt: TGTGCCAGCTCACGAGAGGAGTACTATGGCTACACCTTC
j_call: TRBJ1-4; clone_size: -; d_call: -; v_call: TRBV9; cdr3_aa: CASSAALGTNEKLFF; cdr3_nt: TGTGCCAGCAGCGCGGCCCTCGGGACTAATGAAAAACTGTTTTTT
j_call: TRBJ2-5; clone_size: -; d_call: TRBD1; v_call: TRBV5-1; cdr3_aa: CASSLTGVGETQYF; cdr3_nt: TGCGCCAGCAGCTTGACAGGGGTGGGAGAGACCCAGTACTTC
j_call: TRBJ1-3; clone_size: -; d_call: TRBD1; v_call: TRBV2; cdr3_aa: CASGTGSDDTIYF; cdr3_nt: TGTGCCAGCGGGACAGGGTCTGATGACACCATATATTTT
j_call: TRBJ1-1; clone_size: once; d_call: TRBD1; v_call: TRBV28; cdr3_aa: CASSRDRLNTEAFF; cdr3_nt: TGTGCCAGCAGTCGGGACAGGTTGAACACTGAAGCTTTCTTT
j_call: TRBJ1-2; clone_size: few; d_call: -; v_call: TRBV7-7; cdr3_aa: CASSPSGPGGSCGYTF; cdr3_nt: TGTGCCAGCAGCCCTTCCGGACCGGGAGGAAGTTGTGGCTACACCTTC
j_call: TRBJ1-5; clone_size: -; d_call: -; v_call: TRBV5-1; cdr3_aa: CASSLVGEYDQPQHF; cdr3_nt: TGCGCCAGCAGCTTGGTTGGGGAGTACGATCAGCCCCAGCATTTT
j_call: TRBJ1-5; clone_size: few; d_call: -; v_call: TRBV4-2; cdr3_aa: CASSPSSRLQGQPQHF; cdr3_nt: TGTGCCAGCAGCCCCTCGTCCAGGTTGCAAGGTCAGCCCCAGCATTTT
j_call: TRBJ1-3; clone_size: -; d_call: TRBD1; v_call: TRBV5-4; cdr3_aa: CASSVQGDPSGNTIYF; cdr3_nt: TGTGCCAGCAGCGTTCAGGGGGATCCCTCTGGAAACACCATATATTTT
j_call: TRBJ2-7; clone_size: -; d_call: TRBD1; v_call: TRBV27; cdr3_aa: CASSFLRDSYEQYF; cdr3_nt: TGTGCCAGCAGCTTTCTCCGGGACAGCTACGAGCAGTACTTC
j_call: TRBJ2-5; clone_size: -; d_call: -; v_call: TRBV9; cdr3_aa: CASSPGVTQYF; cdr3_nt: TGTGCCAGCAGCCCCGGTGTGACCCAGTACTTC
j_call: TRBJ2-7; clone_size: -; d_call: -; v_call: TRBV5-1; cdr3_aa: CASSSGQGTYEQYF; cdr3_nt: TGCGCCAGCAGCTCCGGGCAGGGGACCTACGAGCAGTACTTC
j_call: TRBJ1-2; clone_size: -; d_call: -; v_call: TRBV6-1; cdr3_aa: CASSEGQVDGYTF; cdr3_nt: TGTGCCAGCAGTGAAGGGCAGGTCGATGGCTACACCTTC
j_call: TRBJ2-3; clone_size: -; d_call: TRBD1; v_call: TRBV27; cdr3_aa: CASSFEMCCFGTVITDTQYF; cdr3_nt: TGTGCCAGCAGTTTCGAGATGTGTTGTTTTGGGACAGTAATTACAGATACGCAGTATTTT
j_call: TRBJ1-4; clone_size: -; d_call: -; v_call: TRBV7-2; cdr3_aa: CASSLDSFNEKLFF; cdr3_nt: TGTGCCAGCAGCCTGGACAGTTTTAATGAAAAACTGTTTTTT
j_call: TRBJ1-1; clone_size: once; d_call: -; v_call: TRBV5-5; cdr3_aa: CASSFSPPMNTEAFF; cdr3_nt: TGTGCCAGCAGCTTTTCCCCCCCCATGAACACTGAAGCTTTCTTT
j_call: TRBJ2-7; clone_size: -; d_call: -; v_call: TRBV23-1; cdr3_aa: CASSPYREQYF; cdr3_nt: TGCGCCAGCAGTCCATACAGGGAGCAGTACTTC
j_call: TRBJ1-5; clone_size: -; d_call: TRBD1; v_call: TRBV5-8; cdr3_aa: CASSYDRGRANQPQHF; cdr3_nt: TGTGCCAGCAGTTATGACAGGGGGCGCGCCAATCAGCCCCAGCATTTT
j_call: TRBJ1-6; clone_size: -; d_call: -; v_call: TRBV6-1; cdr3_aa: CASSEDRVFYNSPLHF; cdr3_nt: TGTGCCAGCAGTGAAGACAGGGTATTCTATAATTCACCCCTCCACTTT
j_call: TRBJ2-3; clone_size: -; d_call: TRBD2; v_call: TRBV9; cdr3_aa: CASSGERTSGGHTDTQYF; cdr3_nt: TGTGCCAGCAGCGGGGAGAGGACTAGCGGGGGCCACACAGATACGCAGTATTTT
j_call: TRBJ1-1; clone_size: -; d_call: -; v_call: TRBV12-5; cdr3_aa: CASGPGTSYREAFF; cdr3_nt: TGTGCTAGTGGTCCGGGGACATCCTACCGGGAAGCTTTCTTT
j_call: TRBJ1-4; clone_size: -; d_call: TRBD1; v_call: TRBV5-1; cdr3_aa: CASSFGTGTSRNEKLFF; cdr3_nt: TGCGCCAGCAGCTTCGGGACAGGGACCTCTCGTAATGAAAAACTGTTTTTT
j_call: TRBJ2-2; clone_size: -; d_call: -; v_call: TRBV5-6; cdr3_aa: CASSIRVWDTGELFF; cdr3_nt: TGTGCCAGCAGCATCAGGGTTTGGGACACCGGGGAGCTGTTTTTT
j_call: TRBJ1-4; clone_size: -; d_call: TRBD1; v_call: TRBV5-1; cdr3_aa: CASSLESPGGEKLFF; cdr3_nt: TGCGCCAGCAGCTTGGAATCGCCAGGGGGGGAAAAACTGTTTTTT
j_call: TRBJ1-4; clone_size: -; d_call: TRBD1; v_call: TRBV7-6; cdr3_aa: CASNPGGTGTVLFF; cdr3_nt: TGTGCCAGCAACCCAGGAGGGACAGGGACGGTTCTGTTTTTT
j_call: TRBJ2-7; clone_size: -; d_call: TRBD1; v_call: TRBV29-1; cdr3_aa: CSVEGGTGSYEQYF; cdr3_nt: TGCAGCGTTGAAGGCGGGACAGGGTCCTACGAGCAGTACTTC
j_call: TRBJ1-5; clone_size: few; d_call: -; v_call: TRBV19; cdr3_aa: CASSRKGDQPQHF; cdr3_nt: TGTGCCAGTAGCCGGAAGGGAGATCAGCCCCAGCATTTT
j_call: TRBJ2-7; clone_size: -; d_call: -; v_call: TRBV6-6; cdr3_aa: CASSYKDSNYEQYF; cdr3_nt: TGTGCCAGCAGTTATAAGGACAGCAACTACGAGCAGTACTTC
j_call: TRBJ1-2; clone_size: -; d_call: -; v_call: TRBV6-5; cdr3_aa: CASRTPGDYGYTF; cdr3_nt: TGTGCCAGCAGAACCCCGGGGGACTATGGCTACACCTTC
j_call: TRBJ1-1; clone_size: -; d_call: TRBD1; v_call: TRBV6-5; cdr3_aa: CASSPNRGANEAFF; cdr3_nt: TGTGCCAGCAGTCCCAACAGGGGGGCGAATGAAGCTTTCTTT